This TCR beta chain was obtained from a study of T cell repertoires in cytomegalovirus infection. Across the whole study: The authors used CMV epitopes that were HLA-C-restricted (recently identified) and HLA-B-restricted (well studied). Signatures in public TCR beta sequences pointed to both CMV infection and matching HLA type. General observations from the study: Totalled public TCR beta family frequency picked out people who carried CMV plus the relevant HLA. HLA-C-restricted, CMV-specific TCR beta clonotypes were dominant ex vivo.

TCRdb itself ran the reads through MiXCR, one entry per CDR3 protein. The table includes about 740,000 distinct CDR3 sequences, around 35% detected once. As for this clonotype: Its antigen remains unidentified.

Source: cultured PBMCs, taken from culture after CMV antigen stimulation. The receptor comes from a human donor in good health (CMV status not recorded). Some clones in this sample may be carry-over from other donors' samples.

CDR3 coding DNA: TGTGCCAGCAGTACCGGACTGCGCCGAGCAGATACGCAGTATTTT. Amino acid sequence: CASSTGLRRADTQYF. The chain recombines TRBV6-2 or TRBV6-3 with TRBJ2-3; the D gene is possibly TRBD2 (5 bases). CDR3 length: 15 residues. V lost 5 bases to trimming and J lost 4 bases, with 16 bases between them. The V gene's germline CDR1 is MNHEY and CDR2 SVGEGT.